These 5 T cell receptor beta chains were all obtained from the same sample, sequenced in a study of human T cells and chemical hapten exposure. TCRdb redid the calling of the RACE reads with MiXCR, one entry per CDR3 protein. The table records about 50,000 distinct CDR3 sequences, roughly 9% of them present only once. The sample's time point: pre-sensitization, week 0. Specified treatment: therapeutic diphenylcyclopropenone sensitization with weekly scalp DPC. Unfractionated whole blood yielded total RNA. Sequenced here: whole blood, sampled in connection with sensitization to the hapten diphenylcyclopropenone (DPC). The receptors here all came from a woman aged 25-40 years with alopecia areata. Some clones in this sample may be carry-over from other donors' samples.

This clonotype was observed a few times. J is TRBJ1-1 and V is TRBV7-2; D gene ambiguous. Trimming removed 1 base at V and 5 bases at J, with 8 bases between. The germline gives CDR1 SGHTA, CDR2 FQGNSA. The length of the CDR3 is 13 residues. CDR3 nucleotide sequence: TGTGCCAGCAGCTTAGTTGGCAGGACTGAAGCTTTCTTT. This translates into CASSLVGRTEAFF.

This clonotype was observed a few times. The chain recombines TRBV28 with TRBJ2-7, with D perhaps matching TRBD2 (5 bases). The CDR3 has 18 residues. CDR1 and CDR2 from the germline V gene are MDHEN and SYDVKM. V was shortened by 3 bases and J by 3 bases, with 24 bases between the two germline ends. The CDR3 DNA reads as TGTGCCAGCAGTTTCGGAGGAGCCAGTCCTCTCGCCGACTACGAGCAGTACTTC. Translated, it gives CASSFGGASPLADYEQYF.

Ten or more counts support this clonotype. The rearrangement uses TRBV12-3 or TRBV12-4 and TRBJ2-6; D is undetermined. CDR3 length: 15 amino acids. The ends were cut back, 3 bases at V and 0 bases at J, with 6 bases in the middle. The CDR3 nucleotides read TGTGCCAGCAGTTTGTTGAGCTCTGGGGCCAACGTCCTGACTTTC. Translation gives CASSLLSSGANVLTF.

This clonotype was found a few times. V usage is TRBV7-8 and J usage is TRBJ2-1, with 7 bases that match TRBD1. The CDR3 extends over 15 amino acids. The germline V gene has CDR1 SGHVS and CDR2 FQNEAQ. Unmatched junction bases numbered 8, after V lost 5 bases and J lost 4 bases. The DNA for the CDR3 is TGTGCCAGCAGCCCCCCGGACAGGCCTTACAATGAGCAGTTCTTC. Translating it yields CASSPPDRPYNEQFF.

The chain uses TRBV2 and TRBJ1-1; TRBD1 is a possible D gene (5 bases). Trimming cost V 6 bases and J 1 base, with 12 bases left between them. There are 14 residues in the CDR3. Germline CDR1 and CDR2: SNHLY and FYNNEI. Written as DNA, the CDR3 is TGTGCCAGCAGAGCCCGGGGGGGGAACACTGAAGCTTTCTTT. Its protein is CASRARGGNTEAFF.